Included here is one T cell receptor beta chain sequence, with context. V dropped 3 bases and J dropped 6; count of bases not matched to a gene: 12. The V gene's germline CDR1 is ENHRY and CDR2 SYGVKD. This CDR3 comprises 16 residues. The data derive from a study of T cell changes during pregnancy in multiple sclerosis. The method was immunoSEQ multiplex PCR; TCRdb's version includes in-frame clones alone and lacks a portion of them. The sample holds about 69,000 clones, 80% to 90% seen once. The J gene is TRBJ1-1, the V gene TRBV10-3; 8 bases match TRBD1. The TCR comes from a female donor with multiple sclerosis, enrolled in a pregnancy study. Sequenced material: peripheral blood, taken before pregnancy. The CDR3 DNA follows: TGTGCCATCAGTGATCGGCCCGGGACAGGCAAGGCTGAAGCTTTCTTT. It yields the protein CAISDRPGTGKAEAFF.